Below are 18 T cell receptor beta chains sequenced from a single sample in a study of T-cell memory formation after mild COVID-19. TCRdb used MiXCR to reprocess the 5' RACE reads, holding one entry per CDR3 protein. The sample holds 50,000 or so distinct CDR3 sequences, 10% to 15% seen once. The sequencing sample was made of PBMCs or a T cell subset sorted from them (not recorded which). The receptors stem from a man aged 18 to 30 who had mild COVID-19 (a few samples of this study predate the infection). Cell type and time point are not known.

This chain uses TRBV9 with TRBJ2-5, with D possibly being TRBD2 (5 bases). This CDR3 contains 18 residues. The germline gives CDR1 SGDLS, CDR2 YYNGEE. The V end lost 4 bases, the J end lost 5 bases, and 27 bases lay between the germline ends. The CDR3 is CASSTRANSGVRLETQYF. The CDR3 nucleotides read TGTGCCAGCAGCACGAGGGCAAACAGCGGAGTGAGATTGGAGACCCAGTACTTC.

The chain combines TRBV10-3 with TRBJ2-1, with 9 bases that match TRBD1. The V gene's germline CDR1 is ENHRY and CDR2 SYGVKD. This CDR3 region has 13 residues. With V trimmed by 7 bases and J by 7 bases, 5 bases remained unmatched. The CDR3 here is CAIMPGQGNEQFF. DNA of the CDR3: TGTGCCATCATGCCGGGACAGGGTAATGAGCAGTTCTTC.

This clonotype was counted only a few times. J is TRBJ2-5 and V is TRBV6-2 or TRBV6-3; TRBD1 agrees at 7 bases. The germline V gene has CDR1 MNHEY and CDR2 SVGEGT. The ends lost 5 bases at V and 3 bases at J; junction bases unmatched: 6. The CDR3 contains 14 residues. As DNA, the CDR3 is TGTGCCAGCAGTCCGTCGGGACAGAAAGAGACCCAGTACTTC. This encodes CASSPSGQKETQYF.

The sample holds a few counts of this clonotype. CDR3 in amino acids: CAISELAGGPINEQFF. The CDR3 coding sequence is TGTGCCATCAGTGAACTAGCGGGGGGGCCAATTAATGAGCAGTTCTTC. V is TRBV10-3 and J is TRBJ2-1; TRBD2 agrees at 13 bases. Unmatched junction bases numbered 6, after V lost 3 bases and J lost 7 bases. CDR1 and CDR2 (germline): ENHRY, SYGVKD. This CDR3 is 16 amino acids long.

This clonotype was found a few times. The chain combines TRBV10-3 with TRBJ2-5; TRBD2 matches 7 bases. The J segment lost 3 bases and the V segment lost 4 bases, leaving 8 bases of the junction unmatched. This CDR3 comprises 15 residues. The germline V gene has CDR1 ENHRY and CDR2 SYGVKD. CDR3 in amino acids: CAISAAGTKKETQYF. The CDR3 DNA is TGTGCCATCAGTGCCGCCGGGACTAAGAAAGAGACCCAGTACTTC.

DNA for the CDR3: TGTGCCAGCAGCAAATACCGGCCAGGGGGGGAGACCCAGTACTTC. Translating gives CASSKYRPGGETQYF. The gene calls are TRBV12-3 or TRBV12-4 and TRBJ2-5; D might be TRBD1 (7 bases). Trimming stripped 6 bases from V and 5 bases from J, with 19 bases between. The CDR3 is 15 residues long.

This chain uses TRBV20-1 with TRBJ2-1; possibly TRBD1 or TRBD2 for D (6 bases each). The V end was cut by 0 bases, the J end by 5 bases, with 17 bases between. The CDR3 runs 16 residues. Germline CDR1 is DFQATT and CDR2 is SNEGSKA (reference sequence). The CDR3 nucleotides are TGCAGTGCTAGAGATACCGGGGGCTACGACCACAATGAGCAGTTCTTC. Its protein is CSARDTGGYDHNEQFF.

This chain joins TRBV6-5 and TRBJ2-5, with TRBD1 identical over 7 bases. Germline V gene data show CDR1 as MNHEY and CDR2 as SVGAGI. The CDR3 is made up of 14 amino acids. J gave up 6 bases and V 5 bases, and 9 bases lay outside the gene matches. DNA of the CDR3: TGTGCCAGCAGTCTCCAGACAGGGAAGCAGACCCAGTACTTC. Its translation is CASSLQTGKQTQYF.

The V call is TRBV11-1, the J call TRBJ1-1, with D uncertain. Germline CDR1 is SGHAT and CDR2 is FQDESV (reference sequence). This CDR3 region has 13 residues. V was trimmed by 5 bases and J by 5 bases, leaving 12 bases between them. In nucleotides, the CDR3 is TGTGCCAGCAGCACCAGTGGCATGACTGAAGCTTTCTTT. Translating it yields CASSTSGMTEAFF. Full variable domain (rest looked up from reference TRBV11-1 and TRBJ1-1): EAEVAQSPRYKITEKSQAVAFWCDPISGHATLYWYRQILGQGPELLVQFQDESVVDDSQLPKDRFSAERLKGVDSTLKIQPAELGDSAMYLCASSTSGMTEAFFGQGTRLTVV.

The rearrangement uses TRBV20-1 and TRBJ1-5, with D unclear. The CDR3 runs 14 residues. Germline V gene sequence: CDR1 DFQATT, CDR2 SNEGSKA (reference sequence). With 4 bases removed from V and 3 bases from J, the gap between germline ends came to 13 bases. The CDR3 sequence is CSANPLSDNQPQHF. As DNA, the CDR3 is TGCAGTGCTAACCCCTTGTCTGACAATCAGCCCCAGCATTTT.

This chain links TRBV5-1 with TRBJ1-2; a possible D gene is TRBD1 (5 bases). V lost 3 bases and J lost 8, with 20 bases in between. This CDR3 is built from 15 residues. Germline V CDR1 and CDR2: SGHRS, YFSETQ. The DNA of the CDR3 is TGCGCCAGCAGCTCCGGGTCGGGCAGGGCCCGCGGCTACACCTTC. Protein sequence: CASSSGSGRARGYTF.

This clonotype was seen only a few times. This chain uses TRBV20-1 with TRBJ2-1, with 9 bases aligning to TRBD1. V lost 6 bases to trimming and J lost 6 bases; unmatched junction nucleotides: 6. Germline values: CDR1 DFQATT, CDR2 SNEGSKA (reference sequence). CDR3 length: 13 residues. CDR3 sequence reads: CSAPTTGGNEQFF. The CDR3 nucleotides read TGCAGTGCCCCGACGACAGGGGGCAATGAGCAGTTCTTC.

V is TRBV7-2 and J is TRBJ1-3, with D possibly TRBD1 on 5 matching bases. This CDR3 is 14 amino acids long. CDR1 is SGHTA, CDR2 FQGNSA, per germline. The V end was cut by 5 bases, the J end by 4 bases, with 12 bases between. CDR3 sequence reads: CASSPTGQGNTIYF. CDR3 in DNA: TGTGCCAGCAGCCCCACGGGGCAAGGAAACACCATATATTTT. Complete variable domain (other parts from reference TRBV7-2 and TRBJ1-3): GAGVSQSPSNKVTEKGKDVELRCDPISGHTALYWYRQSLGQGLEFLIYFQGNSAPDKSGLPSDRFSAERTGGSVSTLTIQRTQQEDSAVYLCASSPTGQGNTIYFGEGSWLTVV.

V and J are TRBV6-5 and TRBJ1-3; D gene uncertain. The V gene lost 7 bases and the J gene lost 2 bases, with 15 bases spanning the gap. The CDR3 runs to 15 residues. Germline-derived CDR1 and CDR2 are MNHEY and SVGAGI. This chain's CDR3 is CASTPPGGPGNTIYF. In DNA, the CDR3 is TGTGCCAGCACTCCACCCGGAGGGCCTGGAAACACCATATATTTT.

At least ten counts were recorded for this clonotype. The V and J genes are TRBV7-8 and TRBJ2-3; 11 bases are shared with TRBD2. Trimming at V came to 1 base and at J to 4 bases, leaving 4 bases not matched to a gene. CDR1 is SGHVS, CDR2 FQNEAQ, per germline. This CDR3 is 16 amino acids long. In DNA, the CDR3 is TGTGCCAGCAGCTTAGTAGGACTAGCGGGTCCAGATACGCAGTATTTT. Protein sequence: CASSLVGLAGPDTQYF.

The chain links TRBV20-1 to TRBJ2-3; 9 positions agree with TRBD2. The CDR3 extends over 17 amino acids. CDR1 DFQATT and CDR2 SNEGSKA come from the germline V gene (reference sequence). V dropped 0 bases and J dropped 0; count of bases not matched to a gene: 7. The CDR3, as DNA: TGCAGTGCTAGAGAACACTTAGCGGGGGCCAGCACAGATACGCAGTATTTT. Its translation is CSAREHLAGASTDTQYF.

This clonotype has at least ten counts. This chain connects TRBV18 to TRBJ1-2; D is unclear. With 2 bases removed from V and 6 bases from J, the gap between germline ends came to 10 bases. Germline V gene lookup returns CDR1 KGHSH and CDR2 LQKENI. CDR3 length: 13 amino acids. CDR3 loop: CASSPDGLDGYTF. DNA for the CDR3: TGTGCCAGCTCACCAGACGGGCTGGATGGCTACACCTTC.

V and J are TRBV7-9 and TRBJ2-3, with D possibly being TRBD2 (5 bases). Germline loops: CDR1 SEHNR, CDR2 FQNEAQ (reference sequence). The CDR3 has 15 residues. With 1 base removed from V and 2 bases from J, the gap between germline ends came to 10 bases. The CDR3 is CASSLGRTVTDTQYF. Here the CDR3 DNA reads TGTGCCAGCAGCTTAGGGAGGACGGTCACAGATACGCAGTATTTT.